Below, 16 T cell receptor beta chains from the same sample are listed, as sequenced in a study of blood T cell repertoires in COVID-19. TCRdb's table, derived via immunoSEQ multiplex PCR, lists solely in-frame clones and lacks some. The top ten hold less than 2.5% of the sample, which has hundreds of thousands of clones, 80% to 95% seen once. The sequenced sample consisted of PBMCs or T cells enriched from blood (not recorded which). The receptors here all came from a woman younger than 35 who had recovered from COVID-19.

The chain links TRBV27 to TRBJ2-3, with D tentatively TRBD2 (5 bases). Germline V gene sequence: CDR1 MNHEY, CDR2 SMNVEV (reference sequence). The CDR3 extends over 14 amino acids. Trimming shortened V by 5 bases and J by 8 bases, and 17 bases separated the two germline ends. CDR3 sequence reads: CASSPRLPGGTQYF. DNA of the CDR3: TGTGCCAGCAGTCCCCGACTCCCCGGAGGTACGCAGTATTTT.

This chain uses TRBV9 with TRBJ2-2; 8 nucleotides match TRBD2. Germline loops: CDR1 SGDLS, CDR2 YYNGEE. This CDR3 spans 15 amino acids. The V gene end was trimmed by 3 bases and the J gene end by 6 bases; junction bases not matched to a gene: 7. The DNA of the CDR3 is TGTGCCAGCAGCGGACAAGCGGGAGTCTCCGGGGAGCTGTTTTTT. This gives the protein CASSGQAGVSGELFF. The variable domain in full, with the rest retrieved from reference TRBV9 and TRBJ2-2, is DSGVTQTPKHLITATGQRVTLRCSPRSGDLSVYWYQQSLDQGLQFLIQYYNGEERAKGNILERFSAQQFPDLHSELNLSSLELGDSALYFCASSGQAGVSGELFFGEGSRLTVL.

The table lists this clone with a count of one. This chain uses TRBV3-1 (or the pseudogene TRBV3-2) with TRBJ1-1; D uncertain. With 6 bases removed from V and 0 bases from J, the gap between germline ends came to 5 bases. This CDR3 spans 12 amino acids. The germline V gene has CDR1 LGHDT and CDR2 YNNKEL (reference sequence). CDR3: CASRHMNTEAFF. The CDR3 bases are TGTGCCAGCAGACATATGAACACTGAAGCTTTCTTT.

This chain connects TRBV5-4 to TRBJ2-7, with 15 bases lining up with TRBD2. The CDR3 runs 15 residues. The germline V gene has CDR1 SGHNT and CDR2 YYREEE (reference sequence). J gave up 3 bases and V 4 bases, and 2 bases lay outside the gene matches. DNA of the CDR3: TGTGCCAGCAGCCCGGGACTAGCGGGGGGCTACGAGCAGTACTTC. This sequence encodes CASSPGLAGGYEQYF.

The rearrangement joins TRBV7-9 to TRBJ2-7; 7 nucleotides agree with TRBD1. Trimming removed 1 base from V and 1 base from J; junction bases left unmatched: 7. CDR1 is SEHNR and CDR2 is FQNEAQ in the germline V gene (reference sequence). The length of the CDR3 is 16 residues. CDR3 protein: CASSLVGRGRSYEQYF. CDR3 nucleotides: TGTGCCAGCAGCTTAGTCGGCAGGGGGAGATCCTACGAGCAGTACTTC.

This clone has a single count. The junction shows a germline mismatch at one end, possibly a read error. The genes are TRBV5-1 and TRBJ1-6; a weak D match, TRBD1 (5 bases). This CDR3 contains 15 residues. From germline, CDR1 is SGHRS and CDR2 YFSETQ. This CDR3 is CASSLEWRGNSPLHF. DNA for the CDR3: TGCGCCAGCAGTTTGGAATGGAGGGGTAATTCACCCCTCCACTTT.

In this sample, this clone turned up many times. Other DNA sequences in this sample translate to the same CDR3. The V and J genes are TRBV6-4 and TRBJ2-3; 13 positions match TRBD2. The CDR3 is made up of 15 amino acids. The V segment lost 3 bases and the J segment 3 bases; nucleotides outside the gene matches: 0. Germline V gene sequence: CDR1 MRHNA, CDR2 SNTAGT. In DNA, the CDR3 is TGTGCCAGCAGTGAGACTAGCGGGGGGACAGATACGCAGTATTTT. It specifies CASSETSGGTDTQYF.

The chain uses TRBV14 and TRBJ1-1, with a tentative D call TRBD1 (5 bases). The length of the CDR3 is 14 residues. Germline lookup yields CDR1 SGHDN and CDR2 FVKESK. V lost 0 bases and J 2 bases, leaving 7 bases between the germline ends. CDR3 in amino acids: CASSQETANTEAFF. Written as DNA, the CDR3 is TGTGCCAGCAGCCAAGAGACAGCTAACACTGAAGCTTTCTTT.

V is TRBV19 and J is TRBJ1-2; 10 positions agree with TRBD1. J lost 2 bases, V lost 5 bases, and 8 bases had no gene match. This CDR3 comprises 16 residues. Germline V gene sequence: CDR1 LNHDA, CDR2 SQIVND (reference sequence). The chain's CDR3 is CASSALQGQGNYGYTF. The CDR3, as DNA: TGTGCCAGTAGTGCCCTTCAGGGACAGGGGAACTATGGCTACACCTTC.

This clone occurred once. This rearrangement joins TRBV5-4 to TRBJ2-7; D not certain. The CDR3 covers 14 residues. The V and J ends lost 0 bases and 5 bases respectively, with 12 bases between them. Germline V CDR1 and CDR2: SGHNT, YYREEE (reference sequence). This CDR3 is CASSLGIDKDEQYF. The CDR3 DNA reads TGTGCCAGCAGCTTGGGAATAGACAAGGACGAGCAGTACTTC.

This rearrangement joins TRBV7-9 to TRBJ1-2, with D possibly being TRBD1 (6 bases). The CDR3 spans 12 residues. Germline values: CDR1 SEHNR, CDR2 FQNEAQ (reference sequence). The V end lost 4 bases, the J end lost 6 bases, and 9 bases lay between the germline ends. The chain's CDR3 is CASSWDMDGYTF. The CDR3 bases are TGTGCCAGCAGCTGGGACATGGATGGCTACACCTTC.

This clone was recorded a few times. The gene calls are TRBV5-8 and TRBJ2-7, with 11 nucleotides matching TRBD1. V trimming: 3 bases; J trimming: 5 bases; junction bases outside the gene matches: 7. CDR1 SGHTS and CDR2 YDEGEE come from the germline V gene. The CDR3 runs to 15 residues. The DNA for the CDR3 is TGTGCCAGCAGCTCCGTGGGACAGGGGGTTGACGAGCAGTACTTC. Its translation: CASSSVGQGVDEQYF.

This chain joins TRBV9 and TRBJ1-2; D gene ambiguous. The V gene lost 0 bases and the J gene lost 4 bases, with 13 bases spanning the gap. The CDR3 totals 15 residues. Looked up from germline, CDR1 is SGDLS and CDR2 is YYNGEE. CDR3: CASSVGRTDSYGYTF. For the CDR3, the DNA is TGTGCCAGCAGCGTAGGTAGAACGGACTCCTATGGCTACACCTTC. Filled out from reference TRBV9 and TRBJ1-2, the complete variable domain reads DSGVTQTPKHLITATGQRVTLRCSPRSGDLSVYWYQQSLDQGLQFLIQYYNGEERAKGNILERFSAQQFPDLHSELNLSSLELGDSALYFCASSVGRTDSYGYTFGSGTRLTVV.

The CDR3 nucleotides read TGCGCCAGCAGCTTTGGGGGAGGGAGCCCAGATACGCAGTATTTT. Its translation is CASSFGGGSPDTQYF. The chain links TRBV5-1 to TRBJ2-3; 7 nucleotides align to TRBD2. This CDR3 has 15 amino acids. CDR1 and CDR2 from the germline V gene are SGHRS and YFSETQ. The V segment lost 2 bases and the J segment 4 bases; nucleotides outside the gene matches: 7.

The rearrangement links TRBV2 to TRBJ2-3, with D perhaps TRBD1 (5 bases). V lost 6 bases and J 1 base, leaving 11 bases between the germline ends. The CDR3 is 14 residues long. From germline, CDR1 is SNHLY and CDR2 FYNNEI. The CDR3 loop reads CASSLKGRTDTQYF. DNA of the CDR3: TGTGCCAGCAGCCTGAAGGGGCGCACAGATACGCAGTATTTT.

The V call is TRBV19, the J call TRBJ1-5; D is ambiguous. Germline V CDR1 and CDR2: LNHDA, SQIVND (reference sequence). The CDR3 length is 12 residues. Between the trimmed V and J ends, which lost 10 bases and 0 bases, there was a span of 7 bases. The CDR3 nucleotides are TGTGCCACCAGAATTAGCAATCAGCCCCAGCATTTT. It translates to CATRISNQPQHF.